This T cell receptor (beta chain) was sequenced in a study of cytomegalovirus exposure and HLA in healthy donors. Study-level background: One earlier analysis, a look at around 180 million T cells, found around 110 million unique TCR beta sequences. Study conclusions and caveats: Later analysis identified several of the most significant clusters that appeared linked to common viral pathogens. For presence/absence analyses, sequencing depth was assumed to be roughly uniform across donors.

Sampled while nominally healthy, donors likely had unrecorded immune exposures. Germline CDR1 SGHTA, CDR2 FQGNSA. V was cut by 1 base and J by 10 bases, with 8 bases left in between. This CDR3 is 12 amino acids long. Vbeta (60) and Jbeta (13) primers were used in the PCR. Clones were read by immunoSEQ multiplex PCR, and TCRdb kept only the in-frame ones, dropping some. Found here are tens of thousands of clones; the top ten clones hold approximately 15%. Details on this clone: The antigen remains undetermined.

The specimen was PBMCs. The chain couples TRBV7-2 to TRBJ2-1; D gene unclear. The TCR comes from a man aged 45 to 65 in good health and CMV-seropositive. The CDR3 protein is CASSLERSEQFF. In nucleotides, the CDR3 is TGTGCCAGCAGCTTAGAGCGTTCCGAGCAGTTCTTC. Full variable domain (outside the CDR3, taken from reference TRBV7-2 and TRBJ2-1): GAGVSQSPSNKVTEKGKDVELRCDPISGHTALYWYRQSLGQGLEFLIYFQGNSAPDKSGLPSDRFSAERTGGSVSTLTIQRTQQEDSAVYLCASSLERSEQFFGPGTRLTVL.